The clone carrying this TCR beta chain has only a few counts. Antigen: not known. The source of the sample is a study of response to subunit inactivated influenza vaccine. Findings of the study overall: New T cells are recruited in small numbers by each seasonal influenza vaccination, according to the authors' suggestion.

TCRdb ran MiXCR on the RT-PCR reads and lists one entry per CDR3 protein. There are 550,000 to 650,000 distinct CDR3 sequences in the sample; about 10% occur only once, and roughly a tenth lies in the top ten. V was cut by 4 bases and J by 4 bases, with 14 bases left in between. This CDR3 spans 15 amino acids. Germline V gives CDR1 LNHNV, CDR2 YYDKDF (reference sequence). Sequenced here: PBMCs from blood, sampled on the day of vaccination. The receptor was isolated from a man aged 50-59 years who received an inactivated influenza vaccine. V gene TRBV15 combines with J gene TRBJ1-5; TRBD1 might be the D (6 bases). The CDR3 coding sequence is TGTGCCACCAGCAAGCAGACAGGAGATAATCAGCCCCAGCATTTT. This translates into CATSKQTGDNQPQHF.